This is a list of T cell receptor beta chains from one sample in a study of blood T cell repertoires in COVID-19. This table comes from immunoSEQ multiplex PCR, and its TCRdb copy is limited to in-frame clones, with some not included. The table records some 67,000 clones, about nine tenths of them present only once. The source material was peripheral blood. These receptors all come from a woman between 18 and 30 years old with acute or convalescent COVID-19. The CDR3 runs from the conserved cysteine through the conserved F or W. The order of the fields is J gene, CDR3 length, V gene, D gene, clone size, CDR3 protein, CDR3 DNA. D genes are given only for firm matches. A clone size is listed for some rows: how often the clone was seen (once, few, many), or a class if it is expanded.

J: TRBJ2-1; length: 14; V: TRBV15; D: TRBD2; size: NA; CDR3: CAPPGGADYNEQFF; DNA: TGTGCCCCCCCCGGGGGGGCGGACTACAATGAGCAGTTCTTC
J: TRBJ1-1; length: 13; V: TRBV4-1; D: NA; size: NA; CDR3: CASRGHKNTEAFF; DNA: TGCGCCAGCAGGGGACATAAGAACACTGAAGCTTTCTTT
J: TRBJ2-3; length: 15; V: TRBV6-5; D: NA; size: NA; CDR3: CASSTQVGSTDTQYF; DNA: TGTGCCAGCTCAACCCAGGTCGGAAGCACAGATACGCAGTATTTT
J: TRBJ1-2; length: 16; V: TRBV7-8; D: TRBD1; size: NA; CDR3: CASSLAVDRGKGGYTF; DNA: TGTGCCAGCAGCTTAGCCGTCGACAGGGGAAAAGGCGGCTACACCTTC
J: TRBJ1-2; length: 13; V: TRBV5-1; D: NA; size: NA; CDR3: CASSLDGNYGYTF; DNA: TGCGCCAGCAGCTTGGACGGGAACTATGGCTACACCTTC
J: TRBJ1-2; length: 13; V: TRBV6-5; D: NA; size: NA; CDR3: CAGPAGKIYGYTF; DNA: TGTGCCGGGCCGGCAGGGAAAATCTATGGCTACACCTTC
J: TRBJ1-5; length: 13; V: TRBV28; D: NA; size: NA; CDR3: CASSSPISRSQHF; DNA: TGTGCCAGCAGTTCACCCATATCCCGGTCCCAGCATTTT
J: TRBJ2-1; length: 13; V: TRBV14; D: NA; size: NA; CDR3: CASSRKEVDEQFF; DNA: TGTGCCAGCAGCCGTAAAGAGGTGGATGAGCAGTTCTTC
J: TRBJ1-4; length: 14; V: TRBV7-9; D: TRBD1; size: NA; CDR3: CASSVGQGGEKLFF; DNA: TGTGCCAGCAGCGTGGGACAGGGGGGTGAAAAACTGTTTTTT
J: TRBJ1-3; length: 16; V: TRBV30; D: NA; size: NA; CDR3: CAWSADSPSSGNTIYF; DNA: TGTGCCTGGAGCGCGGACAGCCCCAGCTCTGGAAACACCATATATTTT
J: TRBJ1-2; length: 13; V: TRBV7-9; D: TRBD1; size: NA; CDR3: CASSLGQGGGYTF; DNA: TGTGCCAGCAGCCTCGGACAGGGAGGCGGCTACACCTTC
J: TRBJ2-3; length: 15; V: TRBV4-3; D: TRBD2; size: once; CDR3: CASSLAGGSTDTQYF; DNA: TGCGCCAGCAGCCTAGCGGGAGGGAGCACAGATACGCAGTATTTT
J: TRBJ2-5; length: 16; V: TRBV5-1; D: NA; size: once; CDR3: CASSTQTAGLKETQYF; DNA: TGCGCCAGCAGCACACAGACCGCGGGCCTTAAAGAGACCCAGTACTTC